This T cell receptor (beta chain) was documented in a study of blood T cell repertoires in COVID-19 (dated by TCRdb to the early 2020s). About the study as a whole: The collaborator samples originated in the United States, Italy and Spain and spanned the acute and convalescent phases of COVID-19. Where available, HLA class I and class II types were obtained from metadata supplied by the sample provider rather than from assay-based typing. The material from the prospective study consisted of cDNA or gDNA derived from T cells, B-cell-depleted T cells, or PBMCs. The repertoires were released in a freely available public database meant as a resource for research on the immune response to SARS-CoV-2. Deeply sampled blood TCRbeta repertoires from subjects exposed to, actively infected with, or recovered from COVID-19 were included in the dataset. A de-identified subject ID, COVID-19 status, age in years and sex were almost always included in the sample metadata. Samples came from the ongoing ImmuneRACE study (first 160 participants) plus 1,254 subjects from 6 global collaborators. Broader findings and caveats from the paper: How much clinical and demographic metadata was included differed by source and by participant, and the metadata was provided uncurated.

Each collaborating institution followed its own protocols to collect whole blood in K2EDTA tubes. For TCRbeta analysis, collaborator samples were shipped as frozen whole blood, as isolated PBMCs, or as DNA extracted from either sample type. The immunoSEQ Assay, a bias-controlled multiplex PCR, was used to amplify TCRbeta CDR3 regions from genomic DNA. As for how the authors treated the data: The number of nucleated cells in each sample was estimated from the amplification of reference gene primers within the assay. To quantify the absolute abundance of each unique TCRbeta CDR3 rearrangement, sequence reads were collapsed and filtered. For each sample, productive Simpson clonality was calculated as the square root of Simpson's diversity index across productive rearrangements. The table comes from immuneACCESS by way of TCRdb, which keeps in-frame sequences with V and J called. Part of the clones is missing from these tables; in studies checked, under half for an unresolved V gene and the rest for unknown reasons. The V and J calls and clone size come from that table; D and trimming were worked out from the DNA. The sample records around 30,000 clones, around 86% of which are singletons. The ten largest account for around an eighth of the sample.

Turning to this clone: Its antigen has not been determined. No quality values exist for individual bases; no much larger clone is one base distant.

This TCR derives from a human donor in a cohort sampled during active COVID-19. The donor label of this sample is uncertain. Sample: peripheral blood.

For the CDR3, the sequence is CAVPHPGTGEKLFF. The DNA sequence is given as TGTGCCGTACCTCACCCCGGGACAGGGGAAAAACTGTTTTTT. Here the chain combines TRBV28 and TRBJ1-4; 9 bases in the junction line up with TRBD1. According to the germline V gene, CDR1 reads MDHEN and CDR2 reads SYDVKM. Taken from cysteine to phenylalanine, the CDR3 has 14 residues. The sequence is cut down to CDR3 DNA, 42 bases in frame from base 1. Unmatched junction bases come to 12, with V trimmed by 11 bases and J by 8 bases.